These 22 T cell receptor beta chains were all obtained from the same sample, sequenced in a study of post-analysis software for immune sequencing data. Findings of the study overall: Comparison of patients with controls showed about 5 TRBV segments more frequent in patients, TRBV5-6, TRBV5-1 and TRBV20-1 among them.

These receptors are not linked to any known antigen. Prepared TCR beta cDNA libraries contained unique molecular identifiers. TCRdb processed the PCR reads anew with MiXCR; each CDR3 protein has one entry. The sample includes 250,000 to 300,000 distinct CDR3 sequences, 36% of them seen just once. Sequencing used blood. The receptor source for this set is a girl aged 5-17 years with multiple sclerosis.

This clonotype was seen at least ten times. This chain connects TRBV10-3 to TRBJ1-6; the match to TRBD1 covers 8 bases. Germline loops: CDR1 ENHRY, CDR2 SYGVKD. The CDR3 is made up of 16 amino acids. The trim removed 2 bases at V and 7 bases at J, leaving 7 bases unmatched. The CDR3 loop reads CAISEPQGASNSPLHF. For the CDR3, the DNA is TGTGCCATCAGTGAGCCTCAGGGGGCAAGCAATTCACCCCTCCACTTT.

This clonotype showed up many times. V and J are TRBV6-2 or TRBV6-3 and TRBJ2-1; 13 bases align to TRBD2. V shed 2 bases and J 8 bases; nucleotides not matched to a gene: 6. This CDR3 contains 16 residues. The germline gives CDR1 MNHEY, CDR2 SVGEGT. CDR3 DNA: TGTGCCAGCAGTTACCCACTAGCGGGGGGGCCCCATGAGCAGTTCTTC. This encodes CASSYPLAGGPHEQFF.

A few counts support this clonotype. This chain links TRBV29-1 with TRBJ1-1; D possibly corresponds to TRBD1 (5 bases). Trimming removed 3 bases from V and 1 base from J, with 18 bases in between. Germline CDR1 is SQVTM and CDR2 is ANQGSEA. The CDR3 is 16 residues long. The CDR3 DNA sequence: TGCAGCGTTGAGTTGGGGGACCCCGGCCCGAACACTGAAGCTTTCTTT. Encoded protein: CSVELGDPGPNTEAFF.

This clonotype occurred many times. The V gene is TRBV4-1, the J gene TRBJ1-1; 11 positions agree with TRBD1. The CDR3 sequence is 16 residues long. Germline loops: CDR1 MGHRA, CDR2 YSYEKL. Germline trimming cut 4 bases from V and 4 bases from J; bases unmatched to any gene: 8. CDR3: CASSRGQGAIVTEAFF. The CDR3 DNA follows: TGCGCCAGCAGCCGAGGACAGGGGGCGATCGTCACTGAAGCTTTCTTT.

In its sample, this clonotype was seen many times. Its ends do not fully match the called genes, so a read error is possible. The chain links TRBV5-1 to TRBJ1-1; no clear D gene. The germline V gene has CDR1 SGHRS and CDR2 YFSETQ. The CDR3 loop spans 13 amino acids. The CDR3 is CASSLTENTEAFF. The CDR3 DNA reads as TGTGCCAGCAGCTTGACGGAGAACACTGAAGCTTTCTTT.

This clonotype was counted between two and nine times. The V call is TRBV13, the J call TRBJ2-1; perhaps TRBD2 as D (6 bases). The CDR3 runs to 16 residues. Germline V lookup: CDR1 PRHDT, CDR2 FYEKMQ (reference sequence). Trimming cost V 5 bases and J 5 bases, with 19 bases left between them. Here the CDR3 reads CASSPTTRGGNNEQFF. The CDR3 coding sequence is TGTGCCAGCAGCCCGACCACTAGGGGAGGCAACAATGAGCAGTTCTTC.

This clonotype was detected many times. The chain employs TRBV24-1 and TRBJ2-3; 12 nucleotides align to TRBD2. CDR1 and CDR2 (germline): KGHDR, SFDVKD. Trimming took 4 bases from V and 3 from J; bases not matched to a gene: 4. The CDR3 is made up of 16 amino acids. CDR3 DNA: TGTGCCACCAGTGACCCGACTAGCGGGAGAACAGATACGCAGTATTTT. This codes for CATSDPTSGRTDTQYF.

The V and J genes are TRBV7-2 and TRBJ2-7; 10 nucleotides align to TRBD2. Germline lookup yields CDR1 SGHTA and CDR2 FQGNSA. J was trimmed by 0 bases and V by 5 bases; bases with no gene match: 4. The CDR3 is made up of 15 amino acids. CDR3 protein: CASSHGLAASYEQYF. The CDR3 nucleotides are TGTGCCAGCAGCCATGGACTAGCGGCCTCCTACGAGCAGTACTTC.

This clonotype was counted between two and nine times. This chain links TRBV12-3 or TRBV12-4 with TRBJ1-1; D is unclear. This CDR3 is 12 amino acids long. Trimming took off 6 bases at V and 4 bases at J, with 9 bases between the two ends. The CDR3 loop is CASSWAGTEAFF. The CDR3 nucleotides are TGTGCCAGCAGCTGGGCGGGCACTGAAGCTTTCTTT.

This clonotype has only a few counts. In DNA, the CDR3 is TGTGCCACCAGCAGAGAGGAGGGACGTAACTATGGCTACACCTTC. Its translation is CATSREEGRNYGYTF. The V and J genes are TRBV15 and TRBJ1-2, with D possibly matching TRBD1 (5 bases). V was pared by 0 bases and J by 1 base, with 9 bases between. This CDR3 is built from 15 residues. The V gene's germline CDR1 is LNHNV and CDR2 YYDKDF (reference sequence).

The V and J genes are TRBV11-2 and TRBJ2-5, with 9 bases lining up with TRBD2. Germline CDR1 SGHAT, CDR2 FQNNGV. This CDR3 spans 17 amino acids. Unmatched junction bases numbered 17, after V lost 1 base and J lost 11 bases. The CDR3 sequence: CASSLVATSGAYNEQYF. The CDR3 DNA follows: TGTGCCAGCAGCTTAGTCGCGACTAGCGGTGCCTACAATGAGCAGTACTTC.

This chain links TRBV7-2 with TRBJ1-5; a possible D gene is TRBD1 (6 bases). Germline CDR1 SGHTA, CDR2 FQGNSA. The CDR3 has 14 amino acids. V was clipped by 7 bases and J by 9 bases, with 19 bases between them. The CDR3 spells CASTPIWGQWPQHF. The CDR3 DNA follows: TGTGCCAGCACACCAATTTGGGGGCAATGGCCCCAGCATTTT.

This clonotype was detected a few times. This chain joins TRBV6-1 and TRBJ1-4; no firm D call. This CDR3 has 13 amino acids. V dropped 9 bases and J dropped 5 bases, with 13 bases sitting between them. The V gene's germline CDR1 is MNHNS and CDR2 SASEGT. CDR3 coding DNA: TGTGCCAGTTCCACGGAAAGGAATGAAAAACTGTTTTTT. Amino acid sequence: CASSTERNEKLFF.

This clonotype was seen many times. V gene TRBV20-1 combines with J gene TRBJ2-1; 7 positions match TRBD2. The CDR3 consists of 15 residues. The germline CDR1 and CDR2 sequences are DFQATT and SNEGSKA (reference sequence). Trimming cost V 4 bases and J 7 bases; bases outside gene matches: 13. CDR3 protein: CSAIQTSLGGNEQFF. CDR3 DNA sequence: TGCAGTGCTATACAGACTAGCTTGGGTGGAAATGAGCAGTTCTTC.

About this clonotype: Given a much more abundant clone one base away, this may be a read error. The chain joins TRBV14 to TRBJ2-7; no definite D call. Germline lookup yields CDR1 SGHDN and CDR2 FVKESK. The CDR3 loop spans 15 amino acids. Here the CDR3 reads CASSQGNSPSYVQYF. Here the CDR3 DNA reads TGTGCCAGCAGCCAAGGAAATAGCCCGTCCTACGTGCAGTACTTC. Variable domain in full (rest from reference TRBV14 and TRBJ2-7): EAGVTQFPSHSVIEKGQTVTLRCDPISGHDNLYWYRRVMGKEIKFLLHFVKESKQDESGMPNNRFLAERTGGTYSTLKVQPAELEDSGVYFCASSQGNSPSYVQYFGPGTRLTVT.

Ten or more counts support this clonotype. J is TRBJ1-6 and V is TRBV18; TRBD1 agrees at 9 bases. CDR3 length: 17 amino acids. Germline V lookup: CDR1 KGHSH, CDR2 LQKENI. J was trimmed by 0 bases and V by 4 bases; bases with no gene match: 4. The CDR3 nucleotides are TGTGCCAGCTCACGTGGACAGGGGAGCTCCTATAATTCACCCCTCCACTTT. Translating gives CASSRGQGSSYNSPLHF.

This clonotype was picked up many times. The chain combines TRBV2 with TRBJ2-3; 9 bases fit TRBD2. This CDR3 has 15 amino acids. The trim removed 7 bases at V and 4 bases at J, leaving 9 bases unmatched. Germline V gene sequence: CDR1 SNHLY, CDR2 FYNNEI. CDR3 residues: CASNPGTSSADTQYF. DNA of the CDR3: TGTGCCAGCAACCCCGGGACTAGCAGCGCAGATACGCAGTATTTT.

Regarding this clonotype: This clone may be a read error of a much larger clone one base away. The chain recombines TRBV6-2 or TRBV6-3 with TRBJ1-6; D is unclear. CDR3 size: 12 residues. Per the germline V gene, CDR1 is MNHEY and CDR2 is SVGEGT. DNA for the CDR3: TGTGCCAGCAGTGGTTTGGATTCACCCCGCCACTTT. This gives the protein CASSGLDSPRHF.

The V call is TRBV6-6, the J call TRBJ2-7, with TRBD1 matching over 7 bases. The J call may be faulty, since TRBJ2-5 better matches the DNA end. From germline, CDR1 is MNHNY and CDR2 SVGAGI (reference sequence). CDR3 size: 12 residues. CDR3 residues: CASKGGIETQYF. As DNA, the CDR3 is TGTGCCAGCAAAGGGGGCATCGAGACCCAGTACTTC.

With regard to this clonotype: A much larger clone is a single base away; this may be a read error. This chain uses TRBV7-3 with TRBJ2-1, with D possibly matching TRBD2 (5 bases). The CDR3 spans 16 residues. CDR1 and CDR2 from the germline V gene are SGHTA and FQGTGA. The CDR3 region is CASRDFMREPYDEQFF. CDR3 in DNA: TGTGCCAGCAGGGACTTTATGAGGGAACCCTACGATGAGCAGTTCTTC.

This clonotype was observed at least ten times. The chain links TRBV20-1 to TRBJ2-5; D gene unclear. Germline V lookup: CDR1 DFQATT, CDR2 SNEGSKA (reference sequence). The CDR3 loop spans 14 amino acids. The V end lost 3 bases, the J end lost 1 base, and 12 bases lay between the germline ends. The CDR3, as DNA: TGCAGTGCTAGCCGGCAGCTCCTCCAAGAGACCCAGTACTTC. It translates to CSASRQLLQETQYF.

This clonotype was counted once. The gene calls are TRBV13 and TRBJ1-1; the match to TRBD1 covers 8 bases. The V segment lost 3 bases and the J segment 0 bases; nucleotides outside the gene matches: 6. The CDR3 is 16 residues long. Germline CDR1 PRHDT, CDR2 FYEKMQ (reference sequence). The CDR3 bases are TGTGCCAGCAGCTTCGGACAGGGCCGCATGAACACTGAAGCTTTCTTT. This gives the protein CASSFGQGRMNTEAFF.